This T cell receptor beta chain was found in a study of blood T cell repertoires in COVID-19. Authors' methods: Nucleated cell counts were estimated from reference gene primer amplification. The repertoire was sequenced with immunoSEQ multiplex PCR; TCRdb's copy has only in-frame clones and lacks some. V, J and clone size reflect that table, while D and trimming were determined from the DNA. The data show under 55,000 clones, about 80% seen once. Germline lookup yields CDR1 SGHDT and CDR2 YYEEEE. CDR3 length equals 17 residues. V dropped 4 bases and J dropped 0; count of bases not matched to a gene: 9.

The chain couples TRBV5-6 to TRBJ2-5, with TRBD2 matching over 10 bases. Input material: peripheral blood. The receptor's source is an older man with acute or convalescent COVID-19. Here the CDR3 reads CASSRRTSGSYQETQYF. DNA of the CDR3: TGTGCCAGCAGCCGGAGGACTAGCGGCTCGTACCAAGAGACCCAGTACTTC.